This is a list of T cell receptor beta chains from one sample in a study of blood T cell repertoires in COVID-19. Produced via immunoSEQ multiplex PCR; TCRdb's table is partial and in-frame only. Seen here are some 41,000 clones, 80% to 90% observed once, and the top ten hold around 16%. Sequenced: peripheral blood. These receptors were taken from a man between 70 and 80 years old with active COVID-19. Each CDR3 is given with its conserved first and last residue. Each record gives: D gene, clone size, J gene, V gene, CDR3 protein, CDR3 DNA. A D gene is named only where the DNA matches it firmly. Part of the rows lack a size; the others show once, few, many or a class for expanded clones.

>.|.|TRBJ1-2|TRBV28
CASSVDTNYGYTF
TGTGCCAGCAGCGTGGACACAAACTATGGCTACACCTTC
>.|once|TRBJ1-5|TRBV11-2
CASSRLAGQGQPQHF
TGTGCCAGCAGCCGATTGGCAGGGCAGGGCCAGCCCCAGCATTTT
>TRBD1|.|TRBJ1-5|TRBV19
CASSLPGGGNQPQHF
TGTGCCAGTAGTCTTCCAGGGGGAGGCAATCAGCCCCAGCATTTT
>.|.|TRBJ2-4|TRBV15
CATSRDLTGKYF
TGTGCCACCAGCAGAGATTTAACAGGGAAGTACTTC
>.|.|TRBJ2-3|TRBV2
CASHRQPILTDTQYF
TGTGCCAGCCACCGACAGCCTATACTCACAGATACGCAGTATTTT
>.|.|TRBJ1-5|TRBV2
CASSGLDPGDNQPQHF
TGTGCCAGCAGTGGCCTCGATCCGGGGGATAATCAGCCCCAGCATTTT
>TRBD2|.|TRBJ2-3|TRBV2
CASIPARGGGDTQYF
TGTGCCAGCATTCCCGCGCGGGGGGGAGGAGATACGCAGTATTTT
>.|.|TRBJ2-3|TRBV19
CASSIQSTDTQYF
TGTGCCAGTAGTATTCAGAGCACAGATACGCAGTATTTT
>.|.|TRBJ2-3|TRBV5-1
CASSRLAGSGADTQYF
TGCGCCAGCAGCAGGCTAGCCGGGTCAGGGGCAGATACGCAGTATTTT
>.|.|TRBJ2-2|TRBV11-2
CASSNGQPGYGELFF
TGTGCCAGCAGCAACGGACAGCCTGGATACGGGGAGCTGTTTTTT